The 16 T cell receptor beta chains below were found in one sample sequenced in a study of molecular identifiers for immune sequencing clone quantification. Using its own MiXCR run on the PCR reads, TCRdb lists one record per CDR3 protein. There are roughly 100,000 distinct CDR3 sequences in the sample; around 37% occur only once, and approximately 10% lies in the top ten. Sequencing was done on a sample of naive CD8+ T cells from blood, with Jurkat cell RNA spiked in. Described subset: FACS-sorted CD8+CD4-CCR7+CD45RA+ naive T cells. All receptors derive from a human donor in good health. Some libraries in this study had Jurkat cell RNA spiked in.

A remark on this clonotype: Given a much more abundant clone one base away, this may be a read error. The chain recombines TRBV5-6 with TRBJ2-4; a weak D match, TRBD2 (5 bases). Trimming removed 3 bases at V and 9 bases at J, with 7 bases between. The CDR3 covers 11 residues. Per the germline V gene, CDR1 is SGHDT and CDR2 is YYEEEE. The chain's CDR3 is CASSYEGIQYF. CDR3 coding DNA: TGTGCCAGCAGCTACGAGGGCATTCAGTACTTC.

A word on this clonotype: Being one base from a much bigger clone, this may be a read error. The V gene is TRBV14, the J gene TRBJ2-7; weak D call: TRBD2 (5 bases). V lost 4 bases, J lost 6 bases, and 16 bases lay in between. Germline V lookup: CDR1 SGHDN, CDR2 FVKESK. This CDR3 contains 14 residues. CDR3 DNA: TGTGCCAGCAGCCGGGCCCAACCCGGGATCGAGCAGTACTTC. Translation: CASSRAQPGIEQYF.

The V gene is TRBV6-5, the J gene TRBJ2-5; 10 nucleotides align to TRBD1. Trimming at V came to 3 bases and at J to 3 bases, leaving 13 bases not matched to a gene. Germline V lookup: CDR1 MNHEY, CDR2 SVGAGI. This CDR3 region has 18 residues. CDR3 DNA sequence: TGTGCCAGCAGTTATTATATGGGAGGACAGGGGGGAGAAGAGACCCAGTACTTC. Its protein is CASSYYMGGQGGEETQYF.

There are many counts of this clonotype. This chain joins TRBV5-6 and TRBJ2-4; D is perhaps TRBD2 (6 bases). Trimming shortened V by 5 bases and J by 3 bases, and 21 bases separated the two germline ends. The germline V gene has CDR1 SGHDT and CDR2 YYEEEE. The CDR3 has 17 residues. CDR3 residues: CASSPGDGEFLKNIQYF. CDR3 coding DNA: TGTGCCAGCAGTCCGGGGGACGGGGAGTTTCTCAAAAACATTCAGTACTTC.

In its sample, this clonotype was seen once. Possible read error: a much larger clone is one base away. The chain couples TRBV28 to TRBJ2-2; TRBD2 is a possible D gene (6 bases). Germline V gene sequence: CDR1 MDHEN, CDR2 SYDVKM. Trimming pared 10 bases from V and 5 bases from J, leaving 11 bases between. The CDR3 sequence is 12 residues long. The CDR3 reads CATPTRTGELFF. CDR3 DNA: TGTGCCACCCCGACTAGAACCGGGGAGCTGTTTTTT. Full variable domain (outside the CDR3, taken from reference TRBV28 and TRBJ2-2): DVKVTQSSRYLVKRTGEKVFLECVQDMDHENMFWYRQDPGLGLRLIYFSYDVKMKEKGDIPEGYSVSREKKERFSLILESASTNQTSMYLCATPTRTGELFFGEGSRLTVL.

DNA of the CDR3: TGTGCCAGCAGTTACCTCCAGGGGTATGAAGCTTTCTTT. It codes for CASSYLQGYEAFF. The chain links TRBV6-6 to TRBJ1-1; D perhaps matches TRBD1 (6 bases). CDR3 length: 13 residues. Looked up from germline, CDR1 is MNHNY and CDR2 is SVGAGI (reference sequence). Trimming cost V 2 bases and J 7 bases, with 11 bases left between them.

The chain has TRBV12-3 or TRBV12-4 and TRBJ2-4, with 10 positions matching TRBD2. The CDR3 contains 17 residues. The junction had 13 bases not matched to a gene; V was cut back by 3 bases and J by 8 bases. CDR3 nucleotide sequence: TGTGCCAGCAGTTTGCCTAGCGGGAGCCCGGGGAGAGACATTCAGTACTTC. Its translation: CASSLPSGSPGRDIQYF.

The rearrangement joins TRBV6-6 to TRBJ2-3; D is undetermined. The length of the CDR3 is 13 residues. Germline V gives CDR1 MNHNY, CDR2 SVGAGI (reference sequence). V was cut by 11 bases and J by 2 bases, with 14 bases left in between. The CDR3 reads CACTGQVTDTQYF. CDR3 coding DNA: TGTGCCTGCACTGGGCAAGTCACAGATACGCAGTATTTT.

This clonotype was counted between two and nine times. CDR3 residues: CASSTWGQPSIEQYF. DNA of the CDR3: TGTGCCAGCAGTACCTGGGGACAGCCCTCGATCGAGCAGTACTTC. This sequence joins TRBV6-2 or TRBV6-3 and TRBJ2-7; 7 nucleotides align to TRBD1. The V gene's germline CDR1 is MNHEY and CDR2 SVGEGT. The CDR3 covers 15 residues. With V trimmed by 5 bases and J by 6 bases, 13 bases remained unmatched.

A word on this clonotype: A read error may produce the germline difference seen at one junction end. The V gene is TRBV27, the J gene TRBJ2-3; a possible D gene is TRBD1 (6 bases). CDR1 and CDR2 (germline): MNHEY, SMNVEV (reference sequence). This CDR3 has 17 amino acids. CDR3 nucleotide sequence: TGTGCCAGCAGTTTGGGGGTTACAGGGATCCACACAGATATGCAGTATTTT. Encoded protein: CASSLGVTGIHTDMQYF.

A word on this clonotype: A much larger clone differs from this one at a single base, so this may be a read error. The chain is built from TRBV7-2 and TRBJ2-7; D assignment may be TRBD1 or TRBD2 (5 bases each). The CDR3 covers 17 residues. Germline loops: CDR1 SGHTA, CDR2 FQGNSA. V was trimmed by 1 base and J by 5 bases, leaving 21 bases between them. CDR3 residues: CTSSLGLPGRRRHEQYF. In DNA form, the CDR3 reads TGTACCAGCAGCTTAGGATTGCCGGGACGGCGAAGGCACGAGCAGTACTTC.

J is TRBJ1-5 and V is TRBV28; TRBD1 matches at 7 bases. The CDR3 runs 15 residues. With V trimmed by 0 bases and J by 5 bases, 4 bases remained unmatched. Germline V gene data show CDR1 as MDHEN and CDR2 as SYDVKM. CDR3 loop: CASSLWTGKDQPQHF. The DNA of the CDR3 is TGTGCCAGCAGTTTATGGACAGGGAAGGATCAGCCCCAGCATTTT.

There are a few counts of this clonotype. The CDR3 sequence: CASSPLVRAYEQYF. CDR3 nucleotides: TGTGCCAGCAGCCCCTTAGTCCGAGCTTACGAGCAGTACTTC. This rearrangement joins TRBV13 to TRBJ2-7; D gene ambiguous. V lost 5 bases, J lost 4 bases, and 15 bases lay in between. Germline loops: CDR1 PRHDT, CDR2 FYEKMQ (reference sequence). The CDR3 runs 14 residues. The complete variable domain, with remaining parts taken from reference TRBV13 and TRBJ2-7, reads AAGVIQSPRHLIKEKRETATLKCYPIPRHDTVYWYQQGPGQDPQFLISFYEKMQSDKGSIPDRFSAQQFSDYHSELNMSSLELGDSALYFCASSPLVRAYEQYFGPGTRLTVT.

This clonotype was detected only a few times. The chain joins TRBV7-9 to TRBJ1-4; TRBD1 might be the D (6 bases). Trimming removed 1 base at V and 10 bases at J, with 25 bases between. Germline loops: CDR1 SEHNR, CDR2 FQNEAQ (reference sequence). The CDR3 has 18 residues. CDR3 sequence reads: CASSLGAMRGFGGGKLFF. In DNA form, the CDR3 reads TGTGCCAGCAGCTTAGGGGCTATGCGGGGCTTCGGAGGGGGAAAACTGTTTTTT.

This clonotype came up a few times. A much larger clone sits a single nucleotide away, making a read error possible. V gene TRBV7-9 combines with J gene TRBJ2-7, with D possibly matching TRBD1 (6 bases). Germline V lookup: CDR1 SEHNR, CDR2 FQNEAQ (reference sequence). Trimming took off 6 bases at V and 5 bases at J, with 17 bases between the two ends. The CDR3 loop spans 14 amino acids. In DNA, the CDR3 is TGTGCCAGCAGACTTGTGGGGGCGTTCGACGAGCAGTACTTC. This gives the protein CASRLVGAFDEQYF.

The chain employs TRBV28 and TRBJ2-3; 8 bases align to TRBD2. Germline V CDR1 and CDR2: MDHEN, SYDVKM. Trimming took 0 bases from V and 3 from J; bases not matched to a gene: 2. This CDR3 contains 15 residues. The CDR3 loop is CASSLWREATDTQYF. CDR3 DNA: TGTGCCAGCAGTTTATGGCGGGAGGCTACAGATACGCAGTATTTT.